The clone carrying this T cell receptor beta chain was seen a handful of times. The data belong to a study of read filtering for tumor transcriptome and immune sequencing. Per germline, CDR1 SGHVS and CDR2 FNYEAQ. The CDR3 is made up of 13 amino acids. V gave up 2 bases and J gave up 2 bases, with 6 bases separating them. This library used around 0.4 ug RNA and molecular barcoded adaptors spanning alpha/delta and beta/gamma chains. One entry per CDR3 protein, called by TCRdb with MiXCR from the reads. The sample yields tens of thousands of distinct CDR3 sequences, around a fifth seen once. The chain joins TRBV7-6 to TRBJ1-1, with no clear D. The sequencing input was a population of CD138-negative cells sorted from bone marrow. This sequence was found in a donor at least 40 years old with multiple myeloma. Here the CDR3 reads CASSLWPNTEAFF. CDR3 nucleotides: TGTGCCAGCAGCTTATGGCCAAACACTGAAGCTTTCTTT.